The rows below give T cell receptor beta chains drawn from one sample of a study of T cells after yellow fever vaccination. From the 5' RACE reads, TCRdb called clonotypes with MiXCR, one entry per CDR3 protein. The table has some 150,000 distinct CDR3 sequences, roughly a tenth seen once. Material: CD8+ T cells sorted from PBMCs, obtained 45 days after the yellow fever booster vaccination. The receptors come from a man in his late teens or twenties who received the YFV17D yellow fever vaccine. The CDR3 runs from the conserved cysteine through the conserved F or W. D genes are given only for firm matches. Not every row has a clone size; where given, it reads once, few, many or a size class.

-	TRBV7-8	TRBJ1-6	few	CASSLWEGTLNSPLHF	TGTGCCAGCAGCTTATGGGAGGGGACACTTAATTCACCCCTCCACTTT
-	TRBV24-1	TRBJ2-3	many	CATSDRAGASDTQYF	TGTGCCACCAGTGATCGGGCAGGGGCTTCAGATACGCAGTATTTT
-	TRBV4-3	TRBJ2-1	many	CASSHEDNEQFF	TGCGCCAGCAGCCACGAGGACAATGAGCAGTTCTTC
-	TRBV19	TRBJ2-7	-	CASSTPFSGGSYEQYF	TGTGCCAGTAGTACCCCTTTCTCCGGAGGGTCCTACGAGCAGTACTTC
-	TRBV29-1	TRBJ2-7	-	CSARSAGGGEQYF	TGCAGCGCTAGGTCGGCAGGAGGAGGGGAGCAGTACTTC
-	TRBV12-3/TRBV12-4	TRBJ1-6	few	CASSPPANSPLHF	TGTGCCAGCAGTCCTCCTGCCAATTCACCCCTCCACTTT
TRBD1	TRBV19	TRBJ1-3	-	CASSIDRGSGNTIYF	TGTGCCAGTAGTATCGACAGGGGGTCTGGAAACACCATATATTTT
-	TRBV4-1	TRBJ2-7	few	CASSQQVMVYEQYF	TGCGCCAGCAGCCAACAGGTAATGGTCTACGAGCAGTACTTC
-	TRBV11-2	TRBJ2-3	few	CASSFPGSTDTQYF	TGTGCCAGCAGCTTCCCCGGGAGCACAGATACGCAGTATTTT
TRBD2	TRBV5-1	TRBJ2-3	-	CASSLGLAATDTQYF	TGCGCCAGCAGCTTGGGGCTAGCGGCCACAGATACGCAGTATTTT
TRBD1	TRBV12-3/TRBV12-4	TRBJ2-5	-	CASSLTGQGPLEETQYF	TGTGCCAGCAGTTTAACGGGACAGGGCCCATTAGAAGAGACCCAGTACTTC
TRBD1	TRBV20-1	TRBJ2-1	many	CSAATGTGGFEQFF	TGCAGTGCTGCTACCGGGACAGGGGGCTTTGAGCAGTTCTTC
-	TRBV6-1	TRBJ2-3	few	CASSAAGTDTQYF	TGTGCCAGCAGTGCAGCGGGCACAGATACGCAGTATTTT
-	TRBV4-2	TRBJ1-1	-	CASSQASQGNTEAFF	TGTGCCAGCAGCCAGGCCTCACAGGGGAACACTGAAGCTTTCTTT
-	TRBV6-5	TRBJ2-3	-	CASSYKTGPRADTQYF	TGTGCCAGCAGTTACAAAACCGGACCTAGGGCAGATACGCAGTATTTT
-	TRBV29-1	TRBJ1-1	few	CSVEGTAAGAFF	TGCAGCGTTGAGGGAACTGCGGCTGGAGCTTTCTTT
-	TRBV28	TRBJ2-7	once	CASSLSPREQYF	TGTGCCAGCAGTTTATCACCCAGGGAGCAGTACTTC
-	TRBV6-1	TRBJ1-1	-	CASSEEIVRAFF	TGTGCCAGCAGTGAAGAGATCGTGCGAGCTTTCTTT
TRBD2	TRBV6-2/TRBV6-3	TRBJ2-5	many	CASSTRRLAGDQETQYF	TGTGCCAGCAGTACCCGAAGACTAGCGGGGGACCAAGAGACCCAGTACTTC
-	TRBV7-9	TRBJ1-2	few	CASSGSGGRNGYTF	TGTGCCAGCAGCGGGAGCGGGGGTCGAAATGGCTACACCTTC
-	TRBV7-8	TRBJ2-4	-	CASSYPGQGLAKNIQYF	TGTGCCAGCAGCTATCCTGGCCAGGGCCTAGCCAAAAACATTCAGTACTTC
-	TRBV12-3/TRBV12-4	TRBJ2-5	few	CASSPPGIQETQYF	TGTGCCAGCAGCCCTCCGGGGATCCAAGAGACCCAGTACTTC
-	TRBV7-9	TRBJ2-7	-	CASSLAWEQYF	TGTGCCAGCAGCTTAGCCTGGGAGCAGTACTTC
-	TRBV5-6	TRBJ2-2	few	CASVLSPPAGQWNTGELFF	TGTGCCAGCGTATTGTCGCCCCCCGCGGGACAGTGGAACACCGGGGAGCTGTTTTTT
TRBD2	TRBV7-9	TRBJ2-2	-	CASSESGAFTGELFF	TGTGCCAGCAGCGAGAGCGGGGCCTTCACCGGGGAGCTGTTTTTT
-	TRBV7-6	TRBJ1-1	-	CASSRDLKMNTEAFF	TGTGCCAGCAGCCGGGACCTTAAAATGAACACTGAAGCTTTCTTT
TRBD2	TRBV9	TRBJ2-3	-	CASSVEGLAADTQYF	TGTGCCAGCAGCGTAGAGGGACTAGCGGCAGATACGCAGTATTTT
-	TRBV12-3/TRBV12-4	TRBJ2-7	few	CASSHDTYSYEQYF	TGTGCCAGCAGTCACGACACCTACTCCTACGAGCAGTACTTC
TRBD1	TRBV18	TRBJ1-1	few	CASSPSPGQGAGMNTEAFF	TGTGCCAGCTCACCCTCACCGGGACAGGGGGCGGGGATGAACACTGAAGCTTTCTTT
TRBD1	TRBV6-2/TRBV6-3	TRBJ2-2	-	CASSYLGDRPTGELFF	TGTGCCAGCAGTTACCTCGGGGACAGGCCTACCGGGGAGCTGTTTTTT
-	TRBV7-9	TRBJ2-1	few	CASSSLPGLPDNEQFF	TGTGCCAGCAGCTCACTACCGGGACTGCCTGACAATGAGCAGTTCTTC
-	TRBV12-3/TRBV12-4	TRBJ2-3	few	CASSPAGVGGDTQYF	TGTGCCAGCAGTCCCGCCGGGGTTGGAGGAGATACGCAGTATTTT